This TCR beta chain was recovered during a study of T cell responses to AZD1222 COVID-19 vaccine. Study findings and constraints: Targets within unmutated variant regions were reportedly found for nearly half of spike-specific TCRs. Females made up more of the donors, who were largely white British, and clonal diversity may have come out too low. Baseline seropositives among AZD1222 recipients totaled only five or six. Repertoires were obtained only post-peak T cell response.

About this clone: The antigen remains undetermined.

TCRdb keeps only in-frame clones here, not all; method: immunoSEQ multiplex PCR. There are roughly 150,000 clones in the sample; about 90% occur only once, and 5% lies in the top ten. The clonotype comes from an adult in good health. This specimen consisted of peripheral blood, obtained on day 0 of AZD1222 vaccination.

This chain's CDR3 is CAWSVLGGRANEQFF. CDR3 nucleotide sequence: TGTGCCTGGAGTGTACTGGGCGGGAGGGCCAATGAGCAGTTCTTC. J is TRBJ2-1 and V is TRBV30; 9 positions match TRBD2. Germline CDR1 is GTSNPN and CDR2 is SVGIG (reference sequence). This CDR3 contains 15 residues. Trimming at V came to 0 bases and at J to 6 bases, leaving 6 bases not matched to a gene.